This paragraph covers one TCR beta chain sequence. Antigen unknown. The V gene's germline CDR1 is LGHDT and CDR2 YNNKEL (reference sequence). V was trimmed by 4 bases and J by 12 bases, leaving 15 bases between them. The length of the CDR3 is 12 residues. This sample was taken from a study of identical twins. TCRdb ran MiXCR on the 5' RACE reads and lists one entry per CDR3 protein. The table lists 1.5 million to 2 million distinct CDR3 sequences, around 33% of them singletons. Findings and caveats of the study: Insertion counts were lower in abundant cord blood beta clonotypes, a trend that memory repertoires did not show. Interpretation of the results relied on cross-sectional statistical analysis and not on following the same donors.

The TCR sequence derives from a newborn girl in good health. This chain uses TRBV3-1 with TRBJ2-5; possibly TRBD2 for D (6 bases). The material sequenced was cord blood. The CDR3 nucleotides read TGTGCCAGCAGCCGCAACTCCGGGGAGGAGTACTTC. It specifies CASSRNSGEEYF.